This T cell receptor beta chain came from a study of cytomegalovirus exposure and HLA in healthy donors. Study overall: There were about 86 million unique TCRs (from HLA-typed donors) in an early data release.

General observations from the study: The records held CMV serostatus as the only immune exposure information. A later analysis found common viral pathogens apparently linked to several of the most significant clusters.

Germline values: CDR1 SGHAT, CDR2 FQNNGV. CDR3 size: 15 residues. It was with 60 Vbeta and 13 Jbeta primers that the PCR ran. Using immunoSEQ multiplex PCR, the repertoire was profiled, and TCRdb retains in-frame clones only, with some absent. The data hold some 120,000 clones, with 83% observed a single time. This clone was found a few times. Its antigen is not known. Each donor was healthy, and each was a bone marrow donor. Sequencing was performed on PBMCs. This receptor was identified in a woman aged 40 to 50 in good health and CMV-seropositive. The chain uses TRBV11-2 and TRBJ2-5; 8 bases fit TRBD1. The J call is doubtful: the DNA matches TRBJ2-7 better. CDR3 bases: TGTGCCAGCAGCATTCAGGACAGGGCAGACTACGAGCAGTACTTC. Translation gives CASSIQDRADYEQYF.